In this sample, the clone carrying this T cell receptor beta chain turned up many times. Its target is unknown. CDR1 MGHDK and CDR2 SYGVNS come from the germline V gene. The CDR3 totals 14 residues. V lost 6 bases and J 0 bases, leaving 9 bases between the germline ends. From RNA transcripts, TCR beta CDR3 regions were amplified. The HTBI set primed first-round TCR CDR3 RT-PCR. Via MiXCR, TCRdb re-called the multiplex PCR reads, giving one row per CDR3 protein. The sample holds approximately 640,000 distinct CDR3 sequences, around a sixth seen once. From roughly 10 ml of fresh peripheral blood, PBMCs were isolated. This record belongs to a study of T cells in Graves' hyperthyroidism and ophthalmopathy. Whole-study results and caveats: Among clonotypes expanded in thyroid above 0.001, most were also found in blood.

The sequence derives from a man between 45 and 60 years old with Graves' hyperthyroidism. Sequencing was performed on blood. The chain joins TRBV25-1 to TRBJ1-3; D is perhaps TRBD1 (5 bases). In DNA form, the CDR3 reads TGTGCCAGCAGGCGGGGGAGCTCTGGAAACACCATATATTTT. Translating gives CASRRGSSGNTIYF.